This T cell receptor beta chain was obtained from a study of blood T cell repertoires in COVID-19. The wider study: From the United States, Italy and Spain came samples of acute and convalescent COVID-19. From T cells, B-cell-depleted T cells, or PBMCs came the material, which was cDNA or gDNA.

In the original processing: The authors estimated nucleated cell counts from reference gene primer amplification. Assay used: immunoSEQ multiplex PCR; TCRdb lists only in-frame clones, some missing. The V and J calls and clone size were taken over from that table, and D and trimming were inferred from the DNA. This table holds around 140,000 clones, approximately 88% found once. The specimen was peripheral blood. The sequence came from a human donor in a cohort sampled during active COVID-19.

The CDR3 DNA reads TGTGCCAGCAGCTTGACTAGCGGGGACACCGGGGAGCTGTTTTTT. It yields the protein CASSLTSGDTGELFF. This chain links TRBV9 with TRBJ2-2, with 11 bases lining up with TRBD2. Germline V lookup: CDR1 SGDLS, CDR2 YYNGEE. V lost 4 bases and J lost 3; bases outside the gene matches: 2. The CDR3 runs 15 residues.